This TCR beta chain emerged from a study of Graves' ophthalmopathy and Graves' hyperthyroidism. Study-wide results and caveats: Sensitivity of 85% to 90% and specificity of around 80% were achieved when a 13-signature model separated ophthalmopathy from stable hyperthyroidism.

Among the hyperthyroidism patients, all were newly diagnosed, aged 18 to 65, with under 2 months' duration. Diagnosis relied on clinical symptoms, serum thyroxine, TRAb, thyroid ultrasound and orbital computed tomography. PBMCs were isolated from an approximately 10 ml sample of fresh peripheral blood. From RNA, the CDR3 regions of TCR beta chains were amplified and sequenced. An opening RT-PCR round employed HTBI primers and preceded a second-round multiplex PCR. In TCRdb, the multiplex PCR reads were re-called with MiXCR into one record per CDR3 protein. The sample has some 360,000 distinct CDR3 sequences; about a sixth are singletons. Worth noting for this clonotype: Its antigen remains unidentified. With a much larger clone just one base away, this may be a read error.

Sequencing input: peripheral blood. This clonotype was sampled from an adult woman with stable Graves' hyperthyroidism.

For the CDR3, the DNA is TGTGCCAGCAGCCTACTAGCGGGATACGGGGAGCGGTACTTC. As protein: CASSLLAGYGERYF. The chain recombines TRBV11-2 with TRBJ2-7; TRBD2 matches 10 bases. This CDR3 has 14 residues. Per the germline V gene, CDR1 is SGHAT and CDR2 is FQNNGV.